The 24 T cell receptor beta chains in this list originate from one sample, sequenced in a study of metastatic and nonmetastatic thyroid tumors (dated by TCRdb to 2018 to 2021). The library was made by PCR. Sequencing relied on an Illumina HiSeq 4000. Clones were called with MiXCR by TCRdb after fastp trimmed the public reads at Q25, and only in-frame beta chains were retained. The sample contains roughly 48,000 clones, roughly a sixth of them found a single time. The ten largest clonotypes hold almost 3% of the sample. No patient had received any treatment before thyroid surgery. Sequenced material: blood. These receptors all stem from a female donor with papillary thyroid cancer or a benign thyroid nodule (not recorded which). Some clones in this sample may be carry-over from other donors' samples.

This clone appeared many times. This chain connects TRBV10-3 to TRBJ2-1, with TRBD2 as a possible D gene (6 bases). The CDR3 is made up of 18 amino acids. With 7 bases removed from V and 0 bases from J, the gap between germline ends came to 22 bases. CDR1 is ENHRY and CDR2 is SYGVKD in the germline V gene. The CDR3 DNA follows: TGTGCCATCAAAGGGGCCCAGGGACTCAATAGCTCCTACAATGAGCAGTTCTTC. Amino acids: CAIKGAQGLNSSYNEQFF.

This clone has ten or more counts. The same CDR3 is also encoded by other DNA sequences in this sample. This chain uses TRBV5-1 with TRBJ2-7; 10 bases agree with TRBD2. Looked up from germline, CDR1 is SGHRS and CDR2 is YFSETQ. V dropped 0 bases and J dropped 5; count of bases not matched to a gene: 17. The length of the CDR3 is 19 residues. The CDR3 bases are TGCGCCAGCAGCTTGGTTGTCCGGACGAGCGGGAGGGCCCTCGACGAGCAGTACTTC. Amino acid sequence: CASSLVVRTSGRALDEQYF.

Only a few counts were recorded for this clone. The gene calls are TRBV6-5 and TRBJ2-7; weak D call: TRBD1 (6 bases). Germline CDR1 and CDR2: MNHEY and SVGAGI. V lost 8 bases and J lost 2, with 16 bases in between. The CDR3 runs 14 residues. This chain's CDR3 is CASVLSQGTYEQYF. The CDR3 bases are TGTGCCAGCGTTTTGAGTCAGGGGACCTACGAGCAGTACTTC.

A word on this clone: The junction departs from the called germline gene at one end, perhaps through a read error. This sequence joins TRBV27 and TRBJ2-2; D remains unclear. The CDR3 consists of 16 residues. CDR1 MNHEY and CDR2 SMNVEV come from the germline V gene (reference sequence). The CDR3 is CASSFTPSANTGELFF. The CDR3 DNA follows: TGTGCCAGCAGTTTTACTCCCAGCGCGAACACCGGCGAGCTGTTTTTT.

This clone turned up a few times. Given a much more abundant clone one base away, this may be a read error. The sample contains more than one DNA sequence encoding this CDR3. CDR3 in amino acids: CASRDGANYGYTF. CDR3 DNA: TGCGCCAGCAGGGACGGTGCTAACTATGGCTACACCTTC. The chain couples TRBV10-2 to TRBJ1-2; D not resolved. Germline V gene data show CDR1 as WSHSY and CDR2 as SAAADI. This CDR3 has 13 residues. V shed 6 bases and J shed 0 bases, with 8 bases lying between them.

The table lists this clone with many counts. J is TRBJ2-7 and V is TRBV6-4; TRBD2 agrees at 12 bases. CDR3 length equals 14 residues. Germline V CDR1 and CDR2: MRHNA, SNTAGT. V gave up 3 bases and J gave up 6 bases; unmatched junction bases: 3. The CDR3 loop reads CASSEASGRGEQYF. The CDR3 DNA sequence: TGTGCCAGCAGTGAGGCTAGCGGGAGGGGCGAGCAGTACTTC.

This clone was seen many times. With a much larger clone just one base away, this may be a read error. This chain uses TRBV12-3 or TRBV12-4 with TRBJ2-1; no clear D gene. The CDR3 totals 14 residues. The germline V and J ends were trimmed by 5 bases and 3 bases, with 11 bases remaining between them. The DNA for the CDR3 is TGTGCCAGCAGTCAGAAGGCCCTCTACAATGAGCAGTTCTTC. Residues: CASSQKALYNEQFF.

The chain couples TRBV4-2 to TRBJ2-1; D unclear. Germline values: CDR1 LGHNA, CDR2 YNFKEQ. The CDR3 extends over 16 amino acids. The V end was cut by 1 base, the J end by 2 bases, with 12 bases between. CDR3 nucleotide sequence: TGTGCCAGCAGCCAAGCTGTCCCAGATCCCTACAATGAGCAGTTCTTC. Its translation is CASSQAVPDPYNEQFF.

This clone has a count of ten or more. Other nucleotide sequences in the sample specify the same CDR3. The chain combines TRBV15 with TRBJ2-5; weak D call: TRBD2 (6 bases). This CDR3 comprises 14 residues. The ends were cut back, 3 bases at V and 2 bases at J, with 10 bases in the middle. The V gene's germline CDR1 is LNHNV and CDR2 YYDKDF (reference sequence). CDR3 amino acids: CATSRPGRQETQYF. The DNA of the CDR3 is TGTGCCACCAGCAGGCCAGGGAGGCAAGAGACCCAGTACTTC.

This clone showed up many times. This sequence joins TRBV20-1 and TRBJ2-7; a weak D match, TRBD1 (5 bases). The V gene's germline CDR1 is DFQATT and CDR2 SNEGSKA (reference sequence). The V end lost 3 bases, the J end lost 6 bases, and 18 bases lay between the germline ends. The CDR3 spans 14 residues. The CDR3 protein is CSASGRPQGFEQYF. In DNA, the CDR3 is TGCAGTGCTAGTGGCAGACCTCAGGGTTTCGAGCAGTACTTC.

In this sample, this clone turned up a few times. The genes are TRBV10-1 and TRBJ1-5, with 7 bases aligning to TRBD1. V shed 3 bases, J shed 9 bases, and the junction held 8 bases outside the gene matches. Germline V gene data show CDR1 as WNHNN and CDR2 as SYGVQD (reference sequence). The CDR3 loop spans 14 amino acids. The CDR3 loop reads CASSDGDSGRPQHF. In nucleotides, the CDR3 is TGCGCCAGCAGTGATGGGGACAGTGGACGGCCCCAGCATTTT.

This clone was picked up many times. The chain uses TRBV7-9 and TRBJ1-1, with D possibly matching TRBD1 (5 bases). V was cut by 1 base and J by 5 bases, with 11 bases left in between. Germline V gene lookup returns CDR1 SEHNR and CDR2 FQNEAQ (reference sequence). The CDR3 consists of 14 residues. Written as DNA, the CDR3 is TGTGCCAGCAGCTTAGGGGGGGGATCGACTGAAGCTTTCTTT. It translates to CASSLGGGSTEAFF.

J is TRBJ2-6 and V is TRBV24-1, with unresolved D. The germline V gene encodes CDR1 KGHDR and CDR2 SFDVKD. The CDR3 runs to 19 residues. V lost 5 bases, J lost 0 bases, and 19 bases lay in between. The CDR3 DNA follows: TGTGCCACCAGTGTCCGAAGTGGGTGTACCTCCTCTGGGGCCAACGTCCTGACTTTC. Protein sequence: CATSVRSGCTSSGANVLTF.

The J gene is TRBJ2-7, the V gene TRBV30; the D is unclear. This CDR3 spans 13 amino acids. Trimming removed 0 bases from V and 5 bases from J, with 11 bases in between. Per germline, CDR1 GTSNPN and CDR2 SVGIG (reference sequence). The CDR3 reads CAWSVPPGHEQYF. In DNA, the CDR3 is TGTGCCTGGAGTGTCCCCCCCGGGCACGAGCAGTACTTC.

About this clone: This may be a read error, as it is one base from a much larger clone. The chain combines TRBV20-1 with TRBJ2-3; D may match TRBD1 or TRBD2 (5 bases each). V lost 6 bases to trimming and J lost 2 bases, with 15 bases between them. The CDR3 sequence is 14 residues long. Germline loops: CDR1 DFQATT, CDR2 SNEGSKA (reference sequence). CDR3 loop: CSADSGRSTDTQYF. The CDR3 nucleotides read TGCAGTGCCGACTCGGGACGGTCCACAGATACGCAGTATTTT.

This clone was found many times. DNA of the CDR3: TGCAGTGCTGGACAGGGGCAAAACATTCAGTACTTC. Its protein is CSAGQGQNIQYF. V is TRBV20-1 and J is TRBJ2-4, with 9 bases matching TRBD1. The CDR3 covers 12 residues. Trimming removed 5 bases from V and 5 bases from J; junction bases left unmatched: 1. Germline V CDR1 and CDR2: DFQATT, SNEGSKA (reference sequence).

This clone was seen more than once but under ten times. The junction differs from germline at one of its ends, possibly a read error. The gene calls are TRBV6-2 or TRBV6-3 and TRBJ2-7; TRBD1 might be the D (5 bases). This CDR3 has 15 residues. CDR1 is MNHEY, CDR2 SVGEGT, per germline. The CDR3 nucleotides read TGTGCCAGCAGTTACTCACAGGTTGGGTCCTACGATCAGTACTTC. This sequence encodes CASSYSQVGSYDQYF.

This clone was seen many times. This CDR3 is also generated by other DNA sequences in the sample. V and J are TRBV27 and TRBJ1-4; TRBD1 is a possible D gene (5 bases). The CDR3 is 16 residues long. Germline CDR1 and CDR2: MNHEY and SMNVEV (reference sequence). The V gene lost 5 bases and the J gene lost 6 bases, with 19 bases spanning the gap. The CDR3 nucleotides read TGTGCCAGCAGTCTGGGGCGTGGCCACGGAGATGAAAAACTGTTTTTT. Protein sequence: CASSLGRGHGDEKLFF.

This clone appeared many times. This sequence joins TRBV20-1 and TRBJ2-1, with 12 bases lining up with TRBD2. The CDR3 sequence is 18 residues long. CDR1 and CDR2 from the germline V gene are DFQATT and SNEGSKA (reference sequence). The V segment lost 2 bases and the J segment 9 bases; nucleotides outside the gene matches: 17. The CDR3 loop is CSARRPGLAGLYPGEQFF. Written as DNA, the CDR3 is TGCAGTGCTAGACGTCCTGGACTAGCGGGACTCTATCCGGGTGAGCAGTTCTTC.

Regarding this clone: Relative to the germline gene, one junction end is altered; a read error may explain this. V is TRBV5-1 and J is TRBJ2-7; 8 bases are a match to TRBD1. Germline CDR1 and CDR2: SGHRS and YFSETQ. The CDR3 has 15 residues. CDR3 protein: CTSSLAPGQVNEQYF. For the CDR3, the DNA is TGCACCAGCAGCTTGGCTCCGGGACAGGTAAACGAGCAGTACTTC.

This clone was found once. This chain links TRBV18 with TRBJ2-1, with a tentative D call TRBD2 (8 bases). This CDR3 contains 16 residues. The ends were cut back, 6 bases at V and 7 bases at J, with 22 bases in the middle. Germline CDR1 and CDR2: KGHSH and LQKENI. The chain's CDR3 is CASSFTSGGGTNEQFF. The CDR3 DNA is TGTGCCAGCTCTTTTACTAGCGGAGGGGGCACGAATGAGCAGTTCTTC.

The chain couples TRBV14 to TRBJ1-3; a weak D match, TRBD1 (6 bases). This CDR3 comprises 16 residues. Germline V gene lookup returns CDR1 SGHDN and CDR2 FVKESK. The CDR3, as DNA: TGTTCCATCAGCCCAGGGAGGGGGTTTTCTGGAAACACCATATATTTT. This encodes CSISPGRGFSGNTIYF.

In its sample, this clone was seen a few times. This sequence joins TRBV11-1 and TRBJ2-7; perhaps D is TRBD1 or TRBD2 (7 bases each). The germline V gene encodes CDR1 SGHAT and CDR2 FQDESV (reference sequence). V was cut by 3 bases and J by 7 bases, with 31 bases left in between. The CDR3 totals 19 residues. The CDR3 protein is CASSLGAHGAGGPGGEQYF. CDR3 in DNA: TGTGCCAGCAGCTTGGGGGCCCACGGGGCAGGGGGTCCCGGGGGGGAGCAGTACTTC. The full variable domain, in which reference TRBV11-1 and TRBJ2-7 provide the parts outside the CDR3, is EAEVAQSPRYKITEKSQAVAFWCDPISGHATLYWYRQILGQGPELLVQFQDESVVDDSQLPKDRFSAERLKGVDSTLKIQPAELGDSAMYLCASSLGAHGAGGPGGEQYFGPGTRLTVT.

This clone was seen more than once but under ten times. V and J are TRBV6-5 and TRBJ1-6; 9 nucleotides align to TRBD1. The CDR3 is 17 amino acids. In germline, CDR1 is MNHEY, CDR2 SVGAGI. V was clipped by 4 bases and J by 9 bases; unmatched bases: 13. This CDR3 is CASSSIRTGGYGSPLHF. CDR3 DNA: TGTGCCAGCAGTTCGATCCGTACAGGGGGCTATGGTTCACCCCTCCACTTT.